The 27 T cell receptor beta chains presented below share a single source sample, sequenced in a study of Ad26.COV2.S vaccination and SARS-CoV-2 variants. Treatment defined: approximately 18 received Ad26.COV2.S at low or high dose, single or two shots; about 5 received placebo; per-sample allocation not given. Following the first vaccine or placebo injection, samples were taken on day 63. Data came from immunoSEQ multiplex PCR; TCRdb stores just in-frame clones and leaves some out. There are around 370,000 clones in the sample; about 85% occur only once, and roughly 3.1% lies in the top ten. Source: peripheral blood, taken in a trial of Ad26.COV2.S vaccine versus placebo. These receptor sequences come from a person between 18 and 65 years old who received the Ad26.COV2.S COVID-19 vaccine or a placebo.

This clone came up once. The chain is built from TRBV18 and TRBJ1-2, with D perhaps TRBD1 (6 bases). Per germline, CDR1 KGHSH and CDR2 LQKENI. V shed 3 bases and J shed 3 bases, with 17 bases lying between them. This CDR3 contains 16 residues. The CDR3 bases are TGTGCCAGCTCACCTAGCACAGGGCAGGCGGACTATGGCTACACCTTC. Amino acid sequence: CASSPSTGQADYGYTF.

The chain carries TRBV29-1 and TRBJ1-1, with D uncertain. The CDR3 is made up of 13 amino acids. V lost 6 bases and J 6 bases, leaving 17 bases between the germline ends. CDR1 SQVTM and CDR2 ANQGSEA come from the germline V gene. The CDR3 loop reads CSVDKTLKSEAFF. CDR3 coding DNA: TGCAGCGTGGATAAGACACTGAAGTCTGAAGCTTTCTTT.

This clone was recorded once. Written as DNA, the CDR3 is TGTGCCAGCAGTTACCCGCGGGACACTGAAGCTTTCTTT. It translates to CASSYPRDTEAFF. The V call is TRBV6-5, the J call TRBJ1-1; D is unresolved. The V and J ends lost 2 bases and 3 bases respectively, with 7 bases between them. Germline V CDR1 and CDR2: MNHEY, SVGAGI. The CDR3 runs 13 residues.

The chain recombines TRBV7-9 with TRBJ1-3; 7 bases fit TRBD1. V lost 6 bases, J lost 4 bases, and 9 bases stayed unmatched. Germline CDR1 is SEHNR and CDR2 is FQNEAQ (reference sequence). The CDR3 has 15 residues. CDR3 in DNA: TGTGCCAGCAGTCCCCCAGGGGGTCAAGGAAACACCATATATTTT. It specifies CASSPPGGQGNTIYF. Full variable domain (missing parts from reference TRBV7-9 and TRBJ1-3): DTGVSQNPRHKITKRGQNVTFRCDPISEHNRLYWYRQTLGQGPEFLTYFQNEAQLEKSRLLSDRFSAERPKGSFSTLEIQRTEQGDSAMYLCASSPPGGQGNTIYFGEGSWLTVV.

The genes are TRBV5-6 and TRBJ2-5, with D perhaps TRBD2 (6 bases). Trimming shortened V by 1 base and J by 4 bases, and 14 bases separated the two germline ends. Germline lookup yields CDR1 SGHDT and CDR2 YYEEEE. CDR3 length: 15 residues. CDR3 region: CASSLQEGRPETQYF. The CDR3 DNA sequence: TGTGCCAGCAGCTTGCAGGAGGGCCGTCCAGAGACCCAGTACTTC.

The CDR3 region is CASSLSGRVYNEQFF. The CDR3 region has the DNA TGTGCCAGCAGCCTTAGCGGGAGGGTTTACAATGAGCAGTTCTTC. The V and J genes are TRBV27 and TRBJ2-1; TRBD2 matches 11 bases. V shed 6 bases and J 4 bases; nucleotides not matched to a gene: 5. The germline V gene has CDR1 MNHEY and CDR2 SMNVEV (reference sequence). This CDR3 has 15 residues.

The V gene is TRBV12-3 or TRBV12-4, the J gene TRBJ1-2, with TRBD1 as a possible D gene (6 bases). The CDR3 totals 12 residues. V was pared by 5 bases and J by 8 bases, with 12 bases between. In nucleotides, the CDR3 is TGTGCCAGCAGTAAACAGGGTGGCGGCTACACCTTC. This sequence encodes CASSKQGGGYTF.

There are a few counts of this clone. The CDR3 protein is CATSRVVGFPGTSGRSYEQYF. The CDR3 DNA sequence: TGTGCCACCAGCAGAGTAGTTGGATTTCCAGGGACTAGCGGAAGATCCTACGAGCAGTACTTC. This rearrangement joins TRBV15 to TRBJ2-7, with TRBD2 matching over 11 bases. In germline, CDR1 is LNHNV, CDR2 YYDKDF (reference sequence). V lost 1 base and J lost 1; bases outside the gene matches: 18. The length of the CDR3 is 21 residues.

V usage is TRBV4-3 and J usage is TRBJ2-1; perhaps TRBD2 as D (7 bases). Trimming cost V 1 base and J 6 bases, with 19 bases left between them. The CDR3 has 17 residues. The germline CDR1 and CDR2 sequences are LGHNA and YSLEER. The CDR3 loop is CASSQVASRGAGNEQFF. Here the CDR3 DNA reads TGCGCCAGCAGCCAAGTCGCTAGTCGGGGGGCCGGCAATGAGCAGTTCTTC.

As concerns this clone: Other DNA variants within this sample encode the same CDR3. This chain joins TRBV9 and TRBJ1-5; D gene ambiguous. The CDR3 is 14 residues long. Germline V lookup: CDR1 SGDLS, CDR2 YYNGEE. Deletions cut 2 bases from V and 2 bases from J, with 8 bases between. In nucleotides, the CDR3 is TGTGCCAGCAGCGTGGGTCAAGGCAATCAGCCCCAGCATTTT. Protein product: CASSVGQGNQPQHF.

J is TRBJ2-7 and V is TRBV7-9; 7 bases agree with TRBD1. Germline V gene data show CDR1 as SEHNR and CDR2 as FQNEAQ (reference sequence). J was trimmed by 3 bases and V by 6 bases; bases with no gene match: 2. The CDR3 has 12 residues. CDR3 coding DNA: TGTGCCAGCAGTTGGGACAGCTACGAGCAGTACTTC. Residues: CASSWDSYEQYF.

The chain joins TRBV6-7 to TRBJ1-4; D not resolved. TRBV6-7 is annotated as an ORF whose role is uncertain. This CDR3 has 14 residues. Trimming pared 2 bases from V and 7 bases from J, leaving 11 bases between. CDR3: CASSYRLGREKLFF. Written as DNA, the CDR3 is TGTGCCAGCAGTTACCGTCTCGGTCGTGAAAAACTGTTTTTT.

CDR3 coding DNA: TGTGCCAGTAGGCCGACGGGGGGCCTACAATACGAGCAGTACTTC. Translation gives CASRPTGGLQYEQYF. The chain links TRBV19 to TRBJ2-7, with a possible D match to TRBD2 (7 bases). Germline-derived CDR1 and CDR2 are LNHDA and SQIVND (reference sequence). The V end lost 6 bases, the J end lost 4 bases, and 19 bases lay between the germline ends. This CDR3 contains 15 residues.

The chain joins TRBV19 to TRBJ1-3; D unclear. The germline V and J ends were trimmed by 7 bases and 2 bases, with 12 bases remaining between them. This CDR3 contains 14 residues. The germline gives CDR1 LNHDA, CDR2 SQIVND (reference sequence). The CDR3 coding sequence is TGTGCCAGTAATATTGGGGTGCCTGGAAACACCATATATTTT. This sequence encodes CASNIGVPGNTIYF.

This clone was seen a handful of times. This CDR3 is also generated by other DNA sequences in the sample. The chain has TRBV19 and TRBJ1-5; TRBD1 aligns across 9 bases. Germline-derived CDR1 and CDR2 are LNHDA and SQIVND (reference sequence). There are 13 residues in the CDR3. Trimming at V came to 6 bases and at J to 4 bases, leaving 1 base not matched to a gene. CDR3 amino acids: CASRGQGNQPQHF. The CDR3 DNA is TGTGCCAGTAGGGGACAGGGAAATCAGCCCCAGCATTTT.

The chain couples TRBV6-5 to TRBJ2-7; 12 bases match TRBD1. V shed 6 bases and J 2 bases; nucleotides not matched to a gene: 5. The CDR3 runs 15 residues. Germline V gene sequence: CDR1 MNHEY, CDR2 SVGAGI. CDR3 protein: CASRNRDRGPYEQYF. CDR3 nucleotides: TGTGCCAGCAGAAACCGGGACAGGGGGCCCTACGAGCAGTACTTC.

This rearrangement joins TRBV24-1 to TRBJ2-5, with 10 positions matching TRBD2. Trimming at V came to 5 bases and at J to 1 base, leaving 0 bases not matched to a gene. Germline V lookup: CDR1 KGHDR, CDR2 SFDVKD. The CDR3 spans 14 residues. CDR3 bases: TGTGCCACCAGTGGGACTAGCGGCCAAGAGACCCAGTACTTC. Translated: CATSGTSGQETQYF.

V is TRBV4-3 and J is TRBJ2-7, with a weak D call TRBD2 (7 bases). The V end lost 0 bases, the J end lost 0 bases, and 21 bases lay between the germline ends. Germline V gene lookup returns CDR1 LGHNA and CDR2 YSLEER. The CDR3 sequence is 19 residues long. CDR3 bases: TGCGCCAGCAGCCAAGAGCAGGGGCTCCTAGCGGACAGCTCCTACGAGCAGTACTTC. This encodes CASSQEQGLLADSSYEQYF.

The gene calls are TRBV9 and TRBJ2-1; D remains unclear. The CDR3 has 13 residues. Germline V gives CDR1 SGDLS, CDR2 YYNGEE. V lost 0 bases, J lost 5 bases, and 6 bases lay in between. This CDR3 is CASSVDGHNEQFF. For the CDR3, the DNA is TGTGCCAGCAGCGTAGACGGGCACAATGAGCAGTTCTTC.

This clone was seen ten or more times. J is TRBJ1-5 and V is TRBV6-6; 7 positions match TRBD1. Germline V gene sequence: CDR1 MNHNY, CDR2 SVGAGI (reference sequence). V trimming: 5 bases; J trimming: 3 bases; junction bases outside the gene matches: 7. CDR3 length equals 15 residues. In DNA, the CDR3 is TGTGCCAGCAGTCCACACGACAGGGACAATCAGCCCCAGCATTTT. Translation gives CASSPHDRDNQPQHF.

The V gene is TRBV4-1, the J gene TRBJ2-7; D may correspond to TRBD1 or TRBD2 (6 bases each). The ends were cut back, 0 bases at V and 3 bases at J, with 15 bases in the middle. CDR1 is MGHRA and CDR2 is YSYEKL in the germline V gene. CDR3 size: 16 residues. CDR3 protein: CASSQDRDGGLYEQYF. The CDR3 region has the DNA TGCGCCAGCAGCCAAGATCGAGATGGGGGGCTCTACGAGCAGTACTTC.

The chain is built from TRBV19 and TRBJ1-2; D is possibly TRBD1 (5 bases). The CDR3 extends over 13 amino acids. Trimming left V 3 bases short and J 7 bases short, with 12 bases between. Germline loops: CDR1 LNHDA, CDR2 SQIVND (reference sequence). The DNA for the CDR3 is TGTGCCAGTAGTATCCCAGGGACTCGTGGCTACACCTTC. Translating gives CASSIPGTRGYTF.

This clone was counted only a few times. The chain carries TRBV25-1 and TRBJ1-4; 11 bases align to TRBD1. CDR3 length: 17 residues. With 1 base clipped from V and 7 bases from J, the junction kept 8 bases outside the gene matches. Germline loops: CDR1 MGHDK, CDR2 SYGVNS. CDR3 sequence: CASSEFLGQGASEKLFF. The CDR3 DNA is TGTGCCAGCAGTGAATTCCTTGGACAGGGGGCAAGTGAAAAACTGTTTTTT.

The chain employs TRBV5-4 and TRBJ2-3; 12 bases are shared with TRBD2. Germline CDR1 and CDR2: SGHNT and YYREEE (reference sequence). The CDR3 is made up of 16 amino acids. V shed 0 bases and J 8 bases; nucleotides not matched to a gene: 7. The CDR3 loop is CASSLGSSGGDGTQYF. As DNA, the CDR3 is TGTGCCAGCAGCTTGGGATCTAGCGGGGGGGATGGTACGCAGTATTTT.

The chain carries TRBV5-1 and TRBJ2-2; 13 nucleotides line up with TRBD2. The trim removed 3 bases at V and 5 bases at J, leaving 4 bases unmatched. Germline V gene lookup returns CDR1 SGHRS and CDR2 YFSETQ. The CDR3 is 16 amino acids. The CDR3 is CASSSLAGGPTGELFF. The CDR3 nucleotides are TGCGCCAGCAGCTCACTAGCGGGGGGGCCAACCGGGGAGCTGTTTTTT.

The CDR3 loop reads CASRTAGNEQFF. Here the CDR3 DNA reads TGTGCCAGCAGGACTGCAGGCAATGAGCAGTTCTTC. The V call is TRBV12-3 or TRBV12-4, the J call TRBJ2-1; D uncertain. The CDR3 contains 12 residues. Trimming took off 6 bases at V and 6 bases at J, with 9 bases between the two ends.

The gene calls are TRBV19 and TRBJ2-5; 7 bases line up with TRBD1. With V trimmed by 7 bases and J by 3 bases, 14 bases remained unmatched. This CDR3 has 16 residues. Germline CDR1 is LNHDA and CDR2 is SQIVND (reference sequence). This CDR3 reads CASTGEFRGKEETQYF. The CDR3 coding sequence is TGTGCCAGTACCGGAGAGTTCAGGGGGAAAGAAGAGACCCAGTACTTC.